This T cell receptor beta chain emerged from a study of CD8 T cells in Susac syndrome. Overall study findings and caveats: The study's TCR sequencing and HLA analysis drew on a certain number of individuals. That number was acknowledged as relatively small. Clonal expansion of Susac CD8+ cells peaked in TEMRA cells, and it also peaked in active patients.

TEMRA cells were enriched by FACS, while CD8+ and CD4+ T cells were obtained through a negative isolation that was performed magnetically. After extraction with the RNeasy kit, about 0.45 to 1 ug of the RNA was reverse transcribed using random hexamers. Amplification of TCR beta CDR3 was carried out by immunoSEQ multiplex PCR, which covered 54 Vbeta and 13 Jbeta segments. TCRdb reprocessed the immunoSEQ multiplex PCR reads with MiXCR, giving one entry per CDR3 protein. The data hold roughly 190,000 distinct CDR3 sequences, with 85% to 95% observed a single time. Germline CDR1 is SEHNR and CDR2 is FQNEAQ (reference sequence). The CDR3 consists of 15 residues. V trimming: 3 bases; J trimming: 7 bases; junction bases outside the gene matches: 7. Worth noting for this clonotype: Its antigen remains unidentified.

The receptor comes from a human donor with Susac syndrome. This chain connects TRBV7-9 to TRBJ2-1; 9 bases map to TRBD1. Sequencing was carried out using CD8+ T cells from PBMCs. Here the CDR3 reads CASSFPDRGQNEQFF. The CDR3 DNA sequence: TGTGCCAGCAGCTTTCCGGACAGGGGACAAAATGAGCAGTTCTTC.